These 30 T cell receptor beta chains share one sample of origin, sequenced in a study of identical twins. From the 5' RACE reads, TCRdb called clonotypes with MiXCR, one entry per CDR3 protein. The sample lists about 490,000 distinct CDR3 sequences; 13% to 15% were seen once. The sample also formed part of further work on yellow fever vaccine responses in identical twins.

Sequenced sample: CD4+ T cells sorted from blood. The receptors stem from a woman aged 18-30 years in good health.

V usage is TRBV12-3 or TRBV12-4 and J usage is TRBJ1-2; the D gene is possibly TRBD1 (5 bases). The CDR3 covers 15 residues. V was cut by 2 bases and J by 7 bases, with 17 bases left in between. CDR3 nucleotide sequence: TGTGCCAGCAGTTTACTGGGACGGGGTGTGGGTGGCTACACCTTC. The encoded protein is CASSLLGRGVGGYTF.

This clonotype was seen a few times. The genes are TRBV28 and TRBJ2-1, with TRBD2 identical over 9 bases. CDR1 is MDHEN and CDR2 is SYDVKM in the germline V gene. Unmatched junction bases numbered 4, after V lost 1 base and J lost 3 bases. CDR3 length equals 16 residues. The CDR3 reads CASSLSAGGFYNEQFF. In nucleotides, the CDR3 is TGTGCCAGCAGTTTATCTGCGGGAGGGTTCTACAATGAGCAGTTCTTC.

In this sample, this clonotype turned up a few times. The chain is built from TRBV6-5 and TRBJ1-5, with unresolved D. V lost 5 bases and J 3 bases, leaving 11 bases between the germline ends. The germline CDR1 and CDR2 sequences are MNHEY and SVGAGI. The CDR3 length is 14 residues. The CDR3 spells CASSNQEINQPQHF. DNA for the CDR3: TGTGCCAGCAGTAACCAGGAAATCAATCAGCCCCAGCATTTT.

This chain connects TRBV5-1 to TRBJ1-4; D possibly corresponds to TRBD1 (5 bases). The CDR3 has 16 residues. Trimming cost V 4 bases and J 0 bases, with 13 bases left between them. Germline loops: CDR1 SGHRS, CDR2 YFSETQ. CDR3 sequence: CASSEGRPATNEKLFF. CDR3 coding DNA: TGCGCCAGCAGCGAGGGACGGCCTGCAACTAATGAAAAACTGTTTTTT.

This chain joins TRBV6-1 and TRBJ1-5; D possibly corresponds to TRBD1 (6 bases). Germline V gene lookup returns CDR1 MNHNS and CDR2 SASEGT. The V end lost 6 bases, the J end lost 2 bases, and 11 bases lay between the germline ends. The length of the CDR3 is 14 residues. As DNA, the CDR3 is TGTGCCAGCAGAACAGGGCTTGGCAATCAGCCCCAGCATTTT. The encoded protein is CASRTGLGNQPQHF.

This clonotype occurred a few times. This chain links TRBV15 with TRBJ2-1, with 14 bases matching TRBD2. Germline V gene data show CDR1 as LNHNV and CDR2 as YYDKDF (reference sequence). This CDR3 is 17 amino acids long. With V trimmed by 0 bases and J by 9 bases, 7 bases remained unmatched. The CDR3 sequence: CATSRDMTSGRAGEQFF. The CDR3 DNA sequence: TGTGCCACCAGCAGAGATATGACTAGCGGGAGGGCAGGTGAGCAGTTCTTC. The full variable domain, rest sourced from reference TRBV15 and TRBJ2-1, is DAMVIQNPRYQVTQFGKPVTLSCSQTLNHNVMYWYQQKSSQAPKLLFHYYDKDFNNEADTPDNFQSRRPNTSFCFLDIRSPGLGDTAMYLCATSRDMTSGRAGEQFFGPGTRLTVL.

This clonotype was counted only a few times. This sequence joins TRBV10-3 and TRBJ1-2; D uncertain. V was clipped by 6 bases and J by 2 bases, with 7 bases between them. This CDR3 is built from 12 residues. From germline, CDR1 is ENHRY and CDR2 SYGVKD. In DNA form, the CDR3 reads TGTGCCATCAGAGACGGAAACTATGGCTACACCTTC. Protein: CAIRDGNYGYTF.

This clonotype was picked up a small number of times. This sequence joins TRBV15 and TRBJ1-1, with unresolved D. CDR1 LNHNV and CDR2 YYDKDF come from the germline V gene (reference sequence). V shed 5 bases and J shed 6 bases, with 19 bases lying between them. The CDR3 has 15 amino acids. CDR3 loop: CATSSRHSFRAEAFF. The CDR3 DNA reads TGTGCCACCAGCTCCAGGCACAGCTTTCGCGCTGAAGCTTTCTTT.

This clonotype was counted a few times. The chain links TRBV12-3 or TRBV12-4 to TRBJ2-3, with 14 bases aligning to TRBD2. The J segment lost 4 bases and the V segment lost 6 bases, leaving 6 bases of the junction unmatched. The CDR3 is made up of 16 amino acids. The DNA of the CDR3 is TGTGCCAGCAGAAAAGGACTAGCGGGGGGTCCAGATACGCAGTATTTT. Encoded protein: CASRKGLAGGPDTQYF.

This clonotype was picked up a small number of times. The CDR3 bases are TGTGCCAGCAGCTTAGCTCGTCGTGGTACGCTAATCCGACAGGGGGCTGTGAATGAGCAGTTCTTC. This translates into CASSLARRGTLIRQGAVNEQFF. V is TRBV11-1 and J is TRBJ2-1, with 10 nucleotides matching TRBD1. The trim removed 0 bases at V and 7 bases at J, leaving 24 bases unmatched. Looked up from germline, CDR1 is SGHAT and CDR2 is FQDESV (reference sequence). The CDR3 runs to 22 residues.

This clonotype was seen a few times. The chain has TRBV5-5 and TRBJ2-3, with D possibly matching TRBD2 (5 bases). Germline V gene lookup returns CDR1 SGHKS and CDR2 YYEKEE (reference sequence). The CDR3 length is 17 residues. V gave up 3 bases and J gave up 1 base, with 18 bases separating them. The CDR3 bases are TGTGCCAGCAGCTCCCGATTCGGAGCGGCGGGCACAGATACGCAGTATTTT. Amino acid sequence: CASSSRFGAAGTDTQYF.

The chain uses TRBV5-1 and TRBJ2-6; 9 nucleotides line up with TRBD1. The ends lost 4 bases at V and 2 bases at J; junction bases unmatched: 7. Germline CDR1 is SGHRS and CDR2 is YFSETQ. This CDR3 is built from 17 residues. CDR3 sequence: CASSQDRGFPGANVLTF. CDR3 DNA: TGCGCCAGCAGCCAGGACAGGGGATTCCCTGGGGCCAACGTCCTGACTTTC.

This clonotype was recorded at least ten times. This sequence joins TRBV12-3 or TRBV12-4 and TRBJ2-7, with TRBD2 matching 10 bases. The CDR3 consists of 14 residues. Unmatched junction bases numbered 5, after V lost 5 bases and J lost 4 bases. The CDR3 region is CASSPGTSVYEQYF. Here the CDR3 DNA reads TGTGCCAGCAGTCCCGGGACTAGCGTTTACGAGCAGTACTTC.

The rearrangement links TRBV7-9 to TRBJ2-3; D unclear. Germline CDR1 reads SEHNR; CDR2 reads FQNEAQ (reference sequence). The V end was cut by 1 base, the J end by 1 base, with 12 bases between. This CDR3 spans 16 amino acids. The CDR3 loop is CASSLGGPTGTDTQYF. The CDR3 DNA is TGTGCCAGCAGCTTAGGCGGACCGACCGGCACAGATACGCAGTATTTT.

The CDR3 DNA is TGCAGTGCTAGACCCCATCTAGCGGGGGGCCCCTGGGATACGCAGTATTTT. This encodes CSARPHLAGGPWDTQYF. The chain has TRBV20-1 and TRBJ2-3; 11 nucleotides agree with TRBD2. Germline-derived CDR1 and CDR2 are DFQATT and SNEGSKA (reference sequence). This CDR3 is built from 17 residues. Trimming cost V 2 bases and J 6 bases; bases outside gene matches: 13.

J is TRBJ2-3 and V is TRBV13; TRBD2 matches at 8 bases. The CDR3 loop spans 15 amino acids. Germline V CDR1 and CDR2: PRHDT, FYEKMQ (reference sequence). The V segment lost 3 bases and the J segment 4 bases; nucleotides outside the gene matches: 6. The CDR3 DNA reads TGTGCCAGCAGCTTGGTTAGCGGGAAGGCAGATACGCAGTATTTT. Protein sequence: CASSLVSGKADTQYF.

The table lists this clonotype with a few counts. The genes are TRBV7-6 and TRBJ2-1, with 8 bases matching TRBD2. The germline CDR1 and CDR2 sequences are SGHVS and FNYEAQ. This CDR3 comprises 16 residues. With 0 bases clipped from V and 8 bases from J, the junction kept 9 bases outside the gene matches. The CDR3 loop reads CASSLAERGIGYEQFF. CDR3 in DNA: TGTGCCAGCAGCTTAGCTGAGCGGGGGATTGGCTATGAGCAGTTCTTC.

The V and J genes are TRBV20-1 and TRBJ2-7, with a weak D call TRBD2 (6 bases). V was clipped by 3 bases and J by 5 bases, with 14 bases between them. The CDR3 sequence is 13 residues long. Per germline, CDR1 DFQATT and CDR2 SNEGSKA (reference sequence). In DNA form, the CDR3 reads TGCAGTGCTAGGTGGGCCCAGCGGGACGAGCAGTACTTC. It encodes CSARWAQRDEQYF.

The sample holds a few counts of this clonotype. This chain uses TRBV6-2 or TRBV6-3 with TRBJ1-5; 7 positions agree with TRBD1. The CDR3 length is 16 residues. Germline V gene sequence: CDR1 MNHEY, CDR2 SVGEGT. V was pared by 5 bases and J by 2 bases, with 9 bases of the junction left unmatched. CDR3 coding DNA: TGTGCCAGCAGTACAGGGGCTCGAGGTGGCAATCAGCCCCAGCATTTT. This translates into CASSTGARGGNQPQHF.

There are a few counts of this clonotype. The chain has TRBV5-6 and TRBJ2-5; D is possibly TRBD2 (6 bases). V dropped 3 bases and J dropped 6 bases, with 18 bases sitting between them. In germline, CDR1 is SGHDT, CDR2 YYEEEE. The CDR3 contains 15 residues. In nucleotides, the CDR3 is TGTGCCAGCAGCTCCAGAAAGACTAGTCAACAGACCCAGTACTTC. This codes for CASSSRKTSQQTQYF.

J is TRBJ2-5 and V is TRBV11-1; 10 nucleotides align to TRBD1. There are 16 residues in the CDR3. Germline V gene data show CDR1 as SGHAT and CDR2 as FQDESV (reference sequence). Trimming cost V 4 bases and J 1 base; bases outside gene matches: 6. The CDR3 sequence is CASSSGTGVIQETQYF. DNA for the CDR3: TGTGCCAGCAGCTCCGGGACAGGGGTGATCCAAGAGACCCAGTACTTC.

This sequence joins TRBV15 and TRBJ2-2; 9 positions match TRBD2. Germline V gene data show CDR1 as LNHNV and CDR2 as YYDKDF (reference sequence). This CDR3 spans 17 amino acids. Trimming took 2 bases from V and 4 from J; bases not matched to a gene: 8. CDR3 sequence reads: CATSRTPGLAITGELFF. As DNA, the CDR3 is TGTGCCACCAGCAGAACACCGGGACTAGCCATCACCGGGGAGCTGTTTTTT. The full variable domain, rest sourced from reference TRBV15 and TRBJ2-2, is DAMVIQNPRYQVTQFGKPVTLSCSQTLNHNVMYWYQQKSSQAPKLLFHYYDKDFNNEADTPDNFQSRRPNTSFCFLDIRSPGLGDTAMYLCATSRTPGLAITGELFFGEGSRLTVL.

This clonotype was counted many times. This sequence joins TRBV18 and TRBJ1-3, with D tentatively TRBD1 (5 bases). Between the trimmed V and J ends, which lost 3 bases and 0 bases, there was a span of 18 bases. The CDR3 has 18 residues. Germline CDR1 reads KGHSH; CDR2 reads LQKENI. The CDR3 is CASSPNPGTGSSGNTIYF. As DNA, the CDR3 is TGTGCCAGCTCACCCAACCCGGGGACCGGGAGCTCTGGAAACACCATATATTTT.

This clonotype has at least ten counts. This chain uses TRBV5-1 with TRBJ1-1; D not resolved. Trimming stripped 4 bases from V and 1 base from J, with 8 bases between. CDR1 and CDR2 from the germline V gene are SGHRS and YFSETQ. The CDR3 sequence is 13 residues long. The CDR3 DNA sequence: TGCGCCAGCAGCAACACTCAGAACACTGAAGCTTTCTTT. Translating gives CASSNTQNTEAFF.

The chain links TRBV3-1 to TRBJ2-5, with D unresolved. In germline, CDR1 is LGHDT, CDR2 YNNKEL (reference sequence). The CDR3 consists of 15 residues. V lost 0 bases and J lost 5, with 13 bases in between. CDR3 DNA sequence: TGTGCCAGCAGCCAAGAGTTAGCCCGTCGGGAGACCCAGTACTTC. Translated, it gives CASSQELARRETQYF.

The table lists this clonotype with a few counts. This chain connects TRBV20-1 to TRBJ2-7, with TRBD1 identical over 9 bases. There are 14 residues in the CDR3. V trimming: 3 bases; J trimming: 1 base; junction bases outside the gene matches: 4. From germline, CDR1 is DFQATT and CDR2 SNEGSKA (reference sequence). CDR3 sequence: CSARRTGASYEQYV. The DNA of the CDR3 is TGCAGTGCTAGGCGGACAGGGGCATCCTACGAGCAGTACGTC.

This clonotype was counted between two and nine times. The chain carries TRBV12-3 or TRBV12-4 and TRBJ2-5, with 8 bases fitting TRBD1. Trimming cost V 7 bases and J 3 bases; bases outside gene matches: 19. The length of the CDR3 is 18 residues. Here the CDR3 reads CASTSERAVGQGKETQYF. The CDR3 bases are TGTGCCAGCACGTCCGAACGGGCTGTCGGACAGGGTAAAGAGACCCAGTACTTC.

This clonotype turned up a few times. In DNA form, the CDR3 reads TGTGCCAGCAGCTACGCCTGGGCGTCCACCTACAATGAGCAGTTCTTC. It is translated as CASSYAWASTYNEQFF. The gene calls are TRBV7-9 and TRBJ2-1; D is unresolved. The CDR3 is 16 residues long. V dropped 4 bases and J dropped 2 bases, with 15 bases sitting between them. From germline, CDR1 is SEHNR and CDR2 FQNEAQ (reference sequence).

This clonotype was seen a handful of times. V is TRBV6-5 and J is TRBJ2-7; tentative D call: TRBD1 (6 bases). The CDR3 totals 11 residues. V was clipped by 7 bases and J by 7 bases, with 11 bases between them. Germline-derived CDR1 and CDR2 are MNHEY and SVGAGI. The CDR3 region is CASNQGREQYF. The CDR3 coding sequence is TGTGCCAGCAATCAGGGGCGGGAGCAGTACTTC.

The CDR3: CASSLIRQTNTEAFF. Here the CDR3 DNA reads TGTGCCAGCAGTTTAATCAGGCAGACTAACACTGAAGCTTTCTTT. The chain recombines TRBV12-3 or TRBV12-4 with TRBJ1-1; D not certain. Trimming left V 2 bases short and J 2 bases short, with 12 bases between. The CDR3 length is 15 residues.